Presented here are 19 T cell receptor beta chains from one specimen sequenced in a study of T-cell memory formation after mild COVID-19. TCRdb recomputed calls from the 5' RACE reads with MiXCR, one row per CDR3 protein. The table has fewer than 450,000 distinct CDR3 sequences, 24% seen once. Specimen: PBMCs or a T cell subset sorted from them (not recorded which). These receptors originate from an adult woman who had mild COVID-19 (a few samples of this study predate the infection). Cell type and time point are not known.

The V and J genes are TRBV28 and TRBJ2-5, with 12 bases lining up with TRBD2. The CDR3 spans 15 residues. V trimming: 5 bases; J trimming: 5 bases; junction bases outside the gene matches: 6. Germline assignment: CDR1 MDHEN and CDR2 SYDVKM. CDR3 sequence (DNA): TGTGCCAGCAGTCAAACTAGCGGGAGGCGGGAGACCCAGTACTTC. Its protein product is CASSQTSGRRETQYF.

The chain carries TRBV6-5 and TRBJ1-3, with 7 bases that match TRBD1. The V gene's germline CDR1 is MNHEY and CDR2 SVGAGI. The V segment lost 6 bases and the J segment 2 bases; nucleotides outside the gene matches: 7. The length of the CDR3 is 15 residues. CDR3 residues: CASSVDRAAGNTIYF. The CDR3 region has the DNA TGTGCCAGCAGCGTTGACAGGGCTGCTGGAAACACCATATATTTT.

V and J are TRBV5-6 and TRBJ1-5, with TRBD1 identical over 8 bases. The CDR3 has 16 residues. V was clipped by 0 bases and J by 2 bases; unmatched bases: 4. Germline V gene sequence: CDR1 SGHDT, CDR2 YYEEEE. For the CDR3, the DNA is TGTGCCAGCAGCTTGGGTGGGACAGGAGGCAATCAGCCCCAGCATTTT. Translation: CASSLGGTGGNQPQHF. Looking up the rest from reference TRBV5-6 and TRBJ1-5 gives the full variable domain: DAGVTQSPTHLIKTRGQQVTLRCSPKSGHDTVSWYQQALGQGPQFIFQYYEEEERQRGNFPDRFSGHQFPNYSSELNVNALLLGDSALYLCASSLGGTGGNQPQHFGDGTRLSIL.

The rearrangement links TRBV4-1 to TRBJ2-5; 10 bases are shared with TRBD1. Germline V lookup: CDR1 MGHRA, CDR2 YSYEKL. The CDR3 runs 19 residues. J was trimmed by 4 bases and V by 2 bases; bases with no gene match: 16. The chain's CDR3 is CASSQFWPPGQGKRETQYF. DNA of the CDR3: TGCGCCAGCAGCCAATTTTGGCCTCCGGGACAGGGGAAGAGAGAGACCCAGTACTTC.

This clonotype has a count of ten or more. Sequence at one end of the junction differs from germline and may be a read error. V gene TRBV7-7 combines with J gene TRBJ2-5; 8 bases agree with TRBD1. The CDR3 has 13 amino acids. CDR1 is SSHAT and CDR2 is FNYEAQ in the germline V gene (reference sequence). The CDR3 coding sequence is TGTGCTAGCAGCGGACAGGGTAAAGAGACCCAGTACTTC. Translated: CASSGQGKETQYF.

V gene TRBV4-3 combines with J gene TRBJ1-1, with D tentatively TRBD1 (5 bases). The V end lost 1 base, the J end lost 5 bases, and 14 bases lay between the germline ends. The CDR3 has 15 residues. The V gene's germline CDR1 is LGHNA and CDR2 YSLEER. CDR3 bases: TGCGCCAGCAGCCAAGCTCCCGGTAGGGGTACTGAAGCTTTCTTT. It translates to CASSQAPGRGTEAFF.

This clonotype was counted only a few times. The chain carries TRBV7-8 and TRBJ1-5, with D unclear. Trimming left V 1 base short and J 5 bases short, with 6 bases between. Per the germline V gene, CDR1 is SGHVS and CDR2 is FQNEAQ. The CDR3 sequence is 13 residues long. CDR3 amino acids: CASSLESHQPQHF. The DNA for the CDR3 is TGTGCCAGCAGCTTAGAGTCCCATCAGCCCCAGCATTTT.

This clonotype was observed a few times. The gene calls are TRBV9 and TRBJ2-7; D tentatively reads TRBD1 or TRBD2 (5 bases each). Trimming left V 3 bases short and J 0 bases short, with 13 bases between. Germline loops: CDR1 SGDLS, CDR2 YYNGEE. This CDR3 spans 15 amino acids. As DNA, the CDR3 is TGTGCCAGCAGCGCCGGGGCCTTCCCCTCCTACGAGCAGTACTTC. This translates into CASSAGAFPSYEQYF.

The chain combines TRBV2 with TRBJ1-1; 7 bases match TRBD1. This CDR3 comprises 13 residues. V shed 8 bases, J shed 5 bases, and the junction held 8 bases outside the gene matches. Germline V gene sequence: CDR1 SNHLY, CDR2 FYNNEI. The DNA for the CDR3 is TGTGCCAGCCGGAGGGGGCCGGGGACTGAAGCTTTCTTT. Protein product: CASRRGPGTEAFF.

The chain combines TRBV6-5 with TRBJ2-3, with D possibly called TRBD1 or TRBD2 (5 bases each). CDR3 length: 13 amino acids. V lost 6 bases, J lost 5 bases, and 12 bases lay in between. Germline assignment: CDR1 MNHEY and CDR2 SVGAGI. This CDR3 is CASSQGRLDTQYF. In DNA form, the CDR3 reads TGTGCCAGCAGCCAGGGACGGTTAGATACGCAGTATTTT.

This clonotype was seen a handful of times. CDR3 loop: CAISPASDFPDEQFF. The DNA for the CDR3 is TGTGCCATCAGTCCTGCTAGTGACTTTCCGGATGAGCAGTTCTTC. J is TRBJ2-1 and V is TRBV10-3; no reliable D call. Germline CDR1 is ENHRY and CDR2 is SYGVKD. V was clipped by 5 bases and J by 8 bases, with 19 bases between them. CDR3 length equals 15 residues.

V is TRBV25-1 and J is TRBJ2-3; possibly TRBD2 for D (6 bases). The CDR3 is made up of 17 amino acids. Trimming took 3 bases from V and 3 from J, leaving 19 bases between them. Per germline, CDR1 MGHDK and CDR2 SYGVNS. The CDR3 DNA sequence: TGTGCCAGCAGTGAGTCGGGCCAGGGAGGAGGGACAGATACGCAGTATTTT. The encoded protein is CASSESGQGGGTDTQYF.

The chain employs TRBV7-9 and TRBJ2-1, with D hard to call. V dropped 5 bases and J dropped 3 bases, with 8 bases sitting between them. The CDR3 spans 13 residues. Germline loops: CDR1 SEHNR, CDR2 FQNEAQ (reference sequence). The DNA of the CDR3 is TGTGCCAGCAGCATGAGTCACTACAATGAGCAGTTCTTC. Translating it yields CASSMSHYNEQFF.

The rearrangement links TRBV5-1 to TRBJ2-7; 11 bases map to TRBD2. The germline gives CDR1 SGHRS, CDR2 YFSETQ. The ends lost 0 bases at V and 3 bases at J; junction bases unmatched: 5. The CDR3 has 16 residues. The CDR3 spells CASSLETGTSGYEQYF. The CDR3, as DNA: TGCGCCAGCAGCTTGGAAACTGGGACTAGCGGCTACGAGCAGTACTTC.

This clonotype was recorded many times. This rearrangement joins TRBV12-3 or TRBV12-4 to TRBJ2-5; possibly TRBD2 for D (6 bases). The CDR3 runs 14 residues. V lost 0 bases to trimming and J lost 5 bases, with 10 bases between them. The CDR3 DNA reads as TGTGCCAGCAGTTTAGCGGGGGGTTTGGAGACCCAGTACTTC. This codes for CASSLAGGLETQYF.

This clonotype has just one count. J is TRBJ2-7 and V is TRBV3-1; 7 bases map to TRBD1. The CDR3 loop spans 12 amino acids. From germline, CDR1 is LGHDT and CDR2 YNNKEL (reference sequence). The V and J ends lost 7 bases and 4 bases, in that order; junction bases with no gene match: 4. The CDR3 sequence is CASTRGMYEQYF. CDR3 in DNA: TGTGCCAGCACCAGGGGGATGTACGAGCAGTACTTC.

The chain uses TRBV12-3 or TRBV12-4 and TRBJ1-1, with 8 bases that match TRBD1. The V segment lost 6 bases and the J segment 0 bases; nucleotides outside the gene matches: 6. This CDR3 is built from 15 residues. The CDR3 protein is CASRTGVTMNTEAFF. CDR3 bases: TGTGCCAGCAGGACAGGGGTTACTATGAACACTGAAGCTTTCTTT.

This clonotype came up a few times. The CDR3 is CATSLYTGELFF. DNA of the CDR3: TGTGCCACCAGTTTGTACACCGGGGAGCTGTTTTTT. The chain couples TRBV24-1 to TRBJ2-2; no reliable D call. The length of the CDR3 is 12 residues. The germline CDR1 and CDR2 sequences are KGHDR and SFDVKD. Trimming stripped 6 bases from V and 3 bases from J, with 4 bases between.

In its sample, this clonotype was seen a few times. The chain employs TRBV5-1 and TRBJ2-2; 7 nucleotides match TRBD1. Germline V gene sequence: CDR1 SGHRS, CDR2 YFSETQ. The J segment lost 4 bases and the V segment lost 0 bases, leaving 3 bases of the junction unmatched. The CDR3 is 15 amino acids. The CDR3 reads CASSLVQGVTGELFF. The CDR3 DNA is TGCGCCAGCAGCTTGGTTCAGGGGGTCACCGGGGAGCTGTTTTTT. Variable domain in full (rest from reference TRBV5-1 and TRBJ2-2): KAGVTQTPRYLIKTRGQQVTLSCSPISGHRSVSWYQQTPGQGLQFLFEYFSETQRNKGNFPGRFSGRQFSNSRSEMNVSTLELGDSALYLCASSLVQGVTGELFFGEGSRLTVL.